Following are 24 T cell receptor beta chains from one sample sequenced in a study of blood T cell repertoires in COVID-19. Some clones are missing from TCRdb's copy, which holds only in-frame ones; the method was immunoSEQ multiplex PCR. The profile shows 400,000 to 500,000 clones, roughly 84% of them singletons. Sequencing was performed on PBMCs or T cells enriched from blood (not recorded which). These receptors were collected from a woman aged 18 to 35 who had been exposed to COVID-19.

V gene TRBV15 combines with J gene TRBJ2-1, with a weak D call TRBD1 (5 bases). From germline, CDR1 is LNHNV and CDR2 YYDKDF (reference sequence). With 5 bases removed from V and 6 bases from J, the gap between germline ends came to 14 bases. CDR3 length: 14 residues. In DNA form, the CDR3 reads TGTGCCACCAGCGTGTCTAGTCAGGGCAATGAGCAGTTCTTC. Protein product: CATSVSSQGNEQFF.

The genes are TRBV7-9 and TRBJ2-7; 9 bases align to TRBD1. J gave up 2 bases and V 5 bases, and 13 bases lay outside the gene matches. The germline gives CDR1 SEHNR, CDR2 FQNEAQ (reference sequence). CDR3 size: 17 residues. CDR3 DNA sequence: TGTGCCAGCAGCCCCACCGGGGGACAGGGAGTAGCCTACGAGCAGTACTTC. Translated, it gives CASSPTGGQGVAYEQYF.

Comments on this clone: At one of its ends the junction is not consistent with the germline gene, which may arise from a read error. The J gene is TRBJ2-7, the V gene TRBV7-7; D may be TRBD2 (6 bases). There are 13 residues in the CDR3. Germline CDR1 SSHAT, CDR2 FNYEAQ (reference sequence). For the CDR3, the DNA is TGTGCTAGCAGCTTAGCGGAGGGCTACGAGCAGTACTTC. It yields the protein CASSLAEGYEQYF.

The rearrangement uses TRBV19 and TRBJ2-2; 7 bases fit TRBD1. The CDR3 runs 17 residues. J was trimmed by 2 bases and V by 8 bases; bases with no gene match: 14. Germline V gene lookup returns CDR1 LNHDA and CDR2 SQIVND (reference sequence). CDR3 sequence: CASQDLYNRGNTGELFF. The CDR3 DNA follows: TGTGCCAGTCAAGACCTTTACAACAGGGGTAACACCGGGGAGCTGTTTTTT.

This sequence joins TRBV3-1 (or the pseudogene TRBV3-2) and TRBJ2-3, with 7 bases fitting TRBD1. The CDR3 runs to 16 residues. The V and J ends lost 4 bases and 6 bases, in that order; junction bases with no gene match: 13. Germline CDR1 reads LGHDT; CDR2 reads YNNKEL (reference sequence). The CDR3 region has the DNA TGTGCCAGCAGCCCTCCCCGACAGGGTTTGGCGGATACGCAGTATTTT. Encoded protein: CASSPPRQGLADTQYF.

The chain recombines TRBV28 with TRBJ1-5; maybe TRBD1 (6 bases). V shed 4 bases and J shed 1 base, with 8 bases lying between them. Germline loops: CDR1 MDHEN, CDR2 SYDVKM. The CDR3 sequence is 14 residues long. The CDR3: CASSYRVSNQPQHF. CDR3 DNA sequence: TGTGCCAGCAGTTACAGGGTAAGCAATCAGCCCCAGCATTTT.

This chain links TRBV4-1 with TRBJ2-7; tentatively, D is TRBD1 (6 bases). V was shortened by 4 bases and J by 0 bases, with 10 bases between the two germline ends. This CDR3 is built from 14 residues. The V gene's germline CDR1 is MGHRA and CDR2 YSYEKL. CDR3 coding DNA: TGCGCCAGCAGCCCGGGGACAAACTCCTACGAGCAGTACTTC. This translates into CASSPGTNSYEQYF.

The chain carries TRBV3-1 (or the pseudogene TRBV3-2) and TRBJ1-1; D remains ambiguous. Germline-derived CDR1 and CDR2 are LGHDT and YNNKEL (reference sequence). This CDR3 spans 15 amino acids. Trimming left V 4 bases short and J 2 bases short, with 14 bases between. CDR3 coding DNA: TGTGCCAGCAGCCCCCTCAGCGGCATTAACACTGAAGCTTTCTTT. This gives the protein CASSPLSGINTEAFF.

Here the CDR3 reads CASSAPSAIKSEQYF. The CDR3 nucleotides are TGTGCCAGCAGCGCACCGTCCGCGATTAAGAGCGAGCAGTACTTC. J is TRBJ2-7 and V is TRBV7-8, with no clear D. V shed 5 bases and J shed 6 bases, with 20 bases lying between them. The germline V gene has CDR1 SGHVS and CDR2 FQNEAQ. The CDR3 is 15 amino acids. Complete variable domain (other parts from reference TRBV7-8 and TRBJ2-7): GAGVSQSPRYKVAKRGQDVALRCDPISGHVSLFWYQQALGQGPEFLTYFQNEAQLDKSGLPSDRFFAERPEGSVSTLKIQRTQQEDSAVYLCASSAPSAIKSEQYFGPGTRLTVT.

The V and J genes are TRBV28 and TRBJ1-1; a weak D match, TRBD1 (6 bases). The CDR3 extends over 13 amino acids. Germline CDR1 and CDR2: MDHEN and SYDVKM. The V and J ends lost 7 bases and 4 bases respectively, with 13 bases between them. The CDR3 DNA sequence: TGTGCCAGCAATAGGGGGACGGGCACTGAAGCTTTCTTT. Translation gives CASNRGTGTEAFF. The whole variable domain, filled in from reference TRBV28 and TRBJ1-1, reads DVKVTQSSRYLVKRTGEKVFLECVQDMDHENMFWYRQDPGLGLRLIYFSYDVKMKEKGDIPEGYSVSREKKERFSLILESASTNQTSMYLCASNRGTGTEAFFGQGTRLTVV.

The V call is TRBV18, the J call TRBJ1-1; TRBD1 is a possible D gene (5 bases). The CDR3 is made up of 17 amino acids. Germline V gene data show CDR1 as KGHSH and CDR2 as LQKENI. Trimming cost V 2 bases and J 3 bases, with 19 bases left between them. In DNA, the CDR3 is TGTGCCAGCTCACCAGTACGGGGGTTTGTGGGGGACACTGAAGCTTTCTTT. It encodes CASSPVRGFVGDTEAFF.

This chain links TRBV7-6 with TRBJ1-1; tentative D call: TRBD1 (6 bases). Germline CDR1 is SGHVS and CDR2 is FNYEAQ. This CDR3 has 15 amino acids. Deletions cut 0 bases from V and 1 base from J, with 9 bases between. CDR3 bases: TGTGCCAGCAGCTTAGCTACAGGGTGGAACACTGAAGCTTTCTTT. Its protein is CASSLATGWNTEAFF.

The chain joins TRBV5-6 to TRBJ1-1, with 10 bases that match TRBD1. The junction had 6 bases not matched to a gene; V was cut back by 0 bases and J by 1 base. The length of the CDR3 is 17 residues. Germline loops: CDR1 SGHDT, CDR2 YYEEEE. The CDR3 sequence: CASSLGQGAVRNTEAFF. The DNA of the CDR3 is TGTGCCAGCAGCTTGGGACAGGGGGCGGTTCGGAACACTGAAGCTTTCTTT.

The J gene is TRBJ1-3, the V gene TRBV6-5; D gene ambiguous. V lost 7 bases to trimming and J lost 0 bases, with 13 bases between them. There are 15 residues in the CDR3. CDR1 is MNHEY and CDR2 is SVGAGI in the germline V gene. CDR3 DNA: TGTGCCAGCACCTCGAGAGGGCCCTCTGGAAACACCATATATTTT. This sequence encodes CASTSRGPSGNTIYF.

This chain joins TRBV7-9 and TRBJ2-7; 12 bases agree with TRBD2. The junction had 3 bases not matched to a gene; V was cut back by 5 bases and J by 1 base. In germline, CDR1 is SEHNR, CDR2 FQNEAQ (reference sequence). This CDR3 has 15 residues. The CDR3 sequence: CASSRTSGASYEQYF. The CDR3, as DNA: TGTGCCAGCAGCCGGACTAGCGGGGCATCCTACGAGCAGTACTTC.

The rearrangement uses TRBV6-5 and TRBJ2-3, with 8 bases matching TRBD1. CDR1 MNHEY and CDR2 SVGAGI come from the germline V gene. This CDR3 is 15 amino acids long. The V gene end was trimmed by 4 bases and the J gene end by 2 bases; junction bases not matched to a gene: 5. CDR3 residues: CASSSPGGPTDTQYF. CDR3 coding DNA: TGTGCCAGCAGTTCTCCAGGGGGCCCCACAGATACGCAGTATTTT.

The chain couples TRBV27 to TRBJ1-1, with D uncertain. This CDR3 is built from 14 residues. V lost 1 base and J lost 1, with 7 bases in between. CDR1 is MNHEY and CDR2 is SMNVEV in the germline V gene (reference sequence). CDR3 nucleotide sequence: TGTGCCAGCAGTTTATTTTCGGGGAACACTGAAGCTTTCTTT. Its protein product is CASSLFSGNTEAFF.

A few counts support this clone. The chain joins TRBV3-1 (or the pseudogene TRBV3-2) to TRBJ2-7; tentatively, D is TRBD2 (6 bases). Germline V gene lookup returns CDR1 LGHDT and CDR2 YNNKEL (reference sequence). The CDR3 contains 17 residues. Deletions cut 1 base from V and 4 bases from J, with 20 bases between. CDR3 DNA sequence: TGTGCCAGCAGCCAAGGCCCCCAAGGGGCGGGGCTATACGAGCAGTACTTC. Protein sequence: CASSQGPQGAGLYEQYF.

The chain is built from TRBV14 and TRBJ1-5, with a weak D call TRBD1 (5 bases). In germline, CDR1 is SGHDN, CDR2 FVKESK. Trimming removed 5 bases from V and 5 bases from J, with 10 bases in between. This CDR3 region has 13 residues. In DNA form, the CDR3 reads TGTGCCAGCAGCAGCAGGGAACATCAGCCCCAGCATTTT. Its protein product is CASSSREHQPQHF.

This clone was counted once. This rearrangement joins TRBV10-2 to TRBJ2-1, with a weak D call TRBD2 (5 bases). This CDR3 contains 13 residues. The germline V and J ends were trimmed by 9 bases and 6 bases, with 15 bases remaining between them. Germline CDR1 WSHSY, CDR2 SAAADI. The CDR3 bases are TGCGCCAGTCAACTAGAAACCCCCAATGAGCAGTTCTTC. Its translation is CASQLETPNEQFF.

For this clone: This CDR3 is also generated by other DNA sequences in the sample. The J gene is TRBJ2-7, the V gene TRBV5-1; 9 nucleotides align to TRBD1. In germline, CDR1 is SGHRS, CDR2 YFSETQ. This CDR3 has 15 residues. V shed 0 bases, J shed 4 bases, and the junction held 5 bases outside the gene matches. The CDR3 protein is CASSLATGGTYEQYF. In DNA form, the CDR3 reads TGCGCCAGCAGCTTGGCTACAGGGGGCACTTACGAGCAGTACTTC. Filled out from reference TRBV5-1 and TRBJ2-7, the complete variable domain reads KAGVTQTPRYLIKTRGQQVTLSCSPISGHRSVSWYQQTPGQGLQFLFEYFSETQRNKGNFPGRFSGRQFSNSRSEMNVSTLELGDSALYLCASSLATGGTYEQYFGPGTRLTVT.

The chain has TRBV19 and TRBJ2-7; 7 bases match TRBD2. The germline V gene has CDR1 LNHDA and CDR2 SQIVND (reference sequence). The CDR3 covers 15 residues. V was pared by 1 base and J by 10 bases, with 13 bases of the junction left unmatched. DNA of the CDR3: TGTGCCAGTAGTATAGCGGGAGGAACCGCTTGGGGCCAGTACTTC. Protein sequence: CASSIAGGTAWGQYF.

The chain uses TRBV5-4 and TRBJ2-5; 13 positions agree with TRBD2. The junction had 8 bases not matched to a gene; V was cut back by 3 bases and J by 0 bases. Germline CDR1 SGHNT, CDR2 YYREEE (reference sequence). The CDR3 runs to 18 residues. CDR3 DNA sequence: TGTGCCAGCAGCTCCGGACTAGCGGGGGTTAGGTACCAAGAGACCCAGTACTTC. Amino acids: CASSSGLAGVRYQETQYF.

The rearrangement joins TRBV5-4 to TRBJ1-4; 11 nucleotides agree with TRBD1. J lost 8 bases, V lost 4 bases, and 7 bases had no gene match. This CDR3 is built from 15 residues. CDR1 and CDR2 (germline): SGHNT, YYREEE (reference sequence). The CDR3 here is CASSAGQGAKEKLFF. The CDR3 nucleotides read TGTGCCAGCAGCGCCGGACAGGGGGCGAAAGAAAAACTGTTTTTT.